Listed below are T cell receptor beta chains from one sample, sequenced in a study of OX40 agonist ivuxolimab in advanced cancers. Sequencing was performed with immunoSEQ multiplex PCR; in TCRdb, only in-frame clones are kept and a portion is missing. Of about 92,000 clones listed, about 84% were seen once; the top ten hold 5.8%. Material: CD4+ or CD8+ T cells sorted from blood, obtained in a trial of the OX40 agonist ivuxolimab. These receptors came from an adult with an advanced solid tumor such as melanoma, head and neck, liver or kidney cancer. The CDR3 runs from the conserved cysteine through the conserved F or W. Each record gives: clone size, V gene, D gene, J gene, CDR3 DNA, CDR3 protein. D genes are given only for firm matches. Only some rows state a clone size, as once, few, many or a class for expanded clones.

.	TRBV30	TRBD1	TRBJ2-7	TGTGCCTGGAGTGTACCGGCCCCCAGGACAGGGTTGAGCGAGCAGTACTTC	CAWSVPAPRTGLSEQYF
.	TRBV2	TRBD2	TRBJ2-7	TGTGCCAGCAAGGGGACCGGGACTAGTTTCTACGAGCAGTACTTC	CASKGTGTSFYEQYF
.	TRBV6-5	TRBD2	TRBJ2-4	TGTGCCAGCAGGAGTGGCGGGGGGCCGAAAAACATTCAGTACTTC	CASRSGGGPKNIQYF
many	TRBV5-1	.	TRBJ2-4	TGCGCCAGCAGCGTCGCCTGGGGGTCAAACATTCAGTACTTC	CASSVAWGSNIQYF
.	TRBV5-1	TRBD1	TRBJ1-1	TGCGCCAGCAGCGATACAGGGGGCACTGAAGCTTTCTTT	CASSDTGGTEAFF
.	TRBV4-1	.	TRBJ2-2	TGCGCCAGCAGCCACACACCAGGGGATTCCGGGGAGCTGTTTTTT	CASSHTPGDSGELFF
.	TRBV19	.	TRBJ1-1	TGTGCCAGTACCCTCGACGCGGCGGGCACTGAAGCTTTCTTT	CASTLDAAGTEAFF
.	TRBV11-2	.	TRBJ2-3	TGTGCCAGCAGCTACAGCACAGATACGCAGTATTTT	CASSYSTDTQYF
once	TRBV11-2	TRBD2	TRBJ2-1	TGTGCCAGCAGCATCCTTAGCGGGAGGAGAAACAATGAGCAGTTCTTC	CASSILSGRRNNEQFF
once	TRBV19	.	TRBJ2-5	TGTGCCAGTAGTATAGATTCGGGTCAACAAGAGACCCAGTACTTC	CASSIDSGQQETQYF
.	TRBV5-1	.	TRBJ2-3	TGCGCCAGCAGCTTAGGGGGAAACCTTGGCACAGATACGCAGTATTTT	CASSLGGNLGTDTQYF
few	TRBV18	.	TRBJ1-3	TGTGCCAGCTCACCACAGGCAGCCACCTCTGGAAACACCATATATTTT	CASSPQAATSGNTIYF
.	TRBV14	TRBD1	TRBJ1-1	TGTGCCAGCAGCGAGACAGGGTCCCTGAACACTGAAGCTTTCTTT	CASSETGSLNTEAFF
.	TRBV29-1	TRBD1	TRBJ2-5	TGCAGCGGAAACAGGGGGTCGGGGGAGACCCAGTACTTC	CSGNRGSGETQYF
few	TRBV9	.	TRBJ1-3	TGTGCCAGCAGCTCAACAGGGTACGCAAACACCATATATTTT	CASSSTGYANTIYF
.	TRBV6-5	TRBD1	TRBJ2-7	TGTGCCAGCAGTTACTACAGGGGGGACTACGAGCAGTACTTC	CASSYYRGDYEQYF
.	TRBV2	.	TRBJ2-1	TGTGCCAGCAGTGTGACACCTGAGCTCTCCTACAATGAGCAGTTCTTC	CASSVTPELSYNEQFF
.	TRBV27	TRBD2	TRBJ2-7	TGTGCCAGCAGGATAGGAGCGGGGGGAACCTACGAGCAGTACTTC	CASRIGAGGTYEQYF
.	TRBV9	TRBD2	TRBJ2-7	TGTGCCAGCAGCGCCGGGGGGTCCTACGAGCAGTACTTC	CASSAGGSYEQYF
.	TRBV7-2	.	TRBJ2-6	TGTGCCAGCAGCTTAGGGCGAGGCGGGGCCAACGTCCTGACTTTC	CASSLGRGGANVLTF
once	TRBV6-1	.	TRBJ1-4	TGTGCCAGCATCCTTCCGGGCCGGGGAAATGAAAAACTGTTTTTT	CASILPGRGNEKLFF
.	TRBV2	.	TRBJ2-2	TGTGCCAGCAGGGGGGAGAAATGGACTTACACCGGGGAGCTGTTTTTT	CASRGEKWTYTGELFF
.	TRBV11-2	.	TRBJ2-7	TGTGCCAGCAGCTTAGATCTGCGGGCCTACGAGCAGTACTTC	CASSLDLRAYEQYF
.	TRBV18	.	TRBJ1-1	TGTGCCAGCTCCCCGACAGGTCTGAACACTGAAGCTTTCTTT	CASSPTGLNTEAFF
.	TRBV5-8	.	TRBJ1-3	TGTGCCAGCAGCTTGGACCCCTACAGGGAGGCTGGAAACACCATATATTTT	CASSLDPYREAGNTIYF
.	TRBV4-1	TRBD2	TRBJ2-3	TGCGCCAGCAGCCAGATCTTGGCGGGCGGGAGAGGGGACACAGATACGCAGTATTTT	CASSQILAGGRGDTDTQYF
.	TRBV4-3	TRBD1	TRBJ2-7	TGCGCCAGCAGTTCCGACAGGGGCCACGAGCAGTACTTC	CASSSDRGHEQYF
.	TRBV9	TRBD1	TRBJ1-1	TGTGCCAGCAGCGGCGGGGACAGGGGCGATGAAGCTTTCTTT	CASSGGDRGDEAFF
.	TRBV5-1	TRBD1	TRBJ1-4	TGCGCCAGCAGCGAGGACAGGGGGACTAATGAAAAACTGTTTTTT	CASSEDRGTNEKLFF
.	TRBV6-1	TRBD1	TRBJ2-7	TGTGCCAGCAGTGTGGACAGGGACGGGGAGCAGTACTTC	CASSVDRDGEQYF
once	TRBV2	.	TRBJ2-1	TGTGCCAGCAGTGAAGGGGGGCCGGAGTTCTTC	CASSEGGPEFF
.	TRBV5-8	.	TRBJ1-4	TGTGCCAGCACTATGGGGGGGTTCAATGAAAAACTGTTTTTT	CASTMGGFNEKLFF
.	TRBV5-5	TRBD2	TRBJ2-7	TGTGCCAGCAGCTTGAGGGGAGGGTGGTATGGGGAGCAGTACTTC	CASSLRGGWYGEQYF
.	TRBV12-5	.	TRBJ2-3	TGTGCTAGTGGTTTGTCGGGGTTAGCTAGCCGGATGACAGATACGCAGTATTTT	CASGLSGLASRMTDTQYF
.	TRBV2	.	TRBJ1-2	TGTGCCAGCAGTTTCACAGGTGCTCCTGGCTACACCTTC	CASSFTGAPGYTF
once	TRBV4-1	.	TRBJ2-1	TGCGCCAGCAGCCAGGGAAGGGACTCCAATGAGCAGTTCTTC	CASSQGRDSNEQFF
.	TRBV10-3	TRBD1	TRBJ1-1	TGTGCCATCAGTGAACCTTGGACAGGGAGCACTGAAGCTTTCTTT	CAISEPWTGSTEAFF
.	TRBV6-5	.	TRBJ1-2	TGTGCCAGCAGTTTCCCTGGGGAGGGAGGCTACACCTTC	CASSFPGEGGYTF
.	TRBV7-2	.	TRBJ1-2	TGTGCCAGCAGCGAGCCTGCCCAGGGTGGCTACACCTTC	CASSEPAQGGYTF
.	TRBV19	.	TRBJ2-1	TGTGCCAGTGATCCTGGTAACAATGAGCAGTTCTTC	CASDPGNNEQFF
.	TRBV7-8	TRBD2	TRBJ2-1	TGTGCCAGCAGCCCCGGGACTAGCGGGATGGGGGAGCAGTTCTTC	CASSPGTSGMGEQFF
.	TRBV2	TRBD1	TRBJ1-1	TGTGCCAGCAGGAAAGGGCCGGGACAGGGGAACACTGAAGCTTTCTTT	CASRKGPGQGNTEAFF
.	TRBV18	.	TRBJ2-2	TGTGCCAGCTCACCGGCGGCAAAGGGGACCGGGGAGCTGTTTTTT	CASSPAAKGTGELFF